Listed below are T cell receptor beta chains from one sample, sequenced in a study of spatial heterogeneity in lung cancer. From the 5' RACE reads, TCRdb called clonotypes with MiXCR, one entry per CDR3 protein. The repertoire has about 80,000 distinct CDR3 sequences, more than 15% of them found once; the top ten carry less than 7.5%. The sample in question was PBMCs, obtained at surgery. Receptors were obtained from a male donor with early-stage non-small cell lung cancer. Both conserved end residues are trimmed from each CDR3.

V gene: TRBV7-2; J gene: TRBJ1-1; CDR3 protein: ASSFDPANTEAF
V gene: TRBV20-1; J gene: TRBJ1-2; CDR3 protein: SARALTVNYGYT
V gene: TRBV20-1; J gene: TRBJ2-7; CDR3 protein: SARTQTGGGNEQY
V gene: TRBV6-6; J gene: TRBJ1-1; CDR3 protein: ASSYFREGTEAF
V gene: TRBV6-5; J gene: TRBJ1-1; CDR3 protein: ASRETTGGETEAF
V gene: TRBV5-6; J gene: TRBJ2-3; CDR3 protein: ASSSRRLATDTQY
V gene: TRBV12-3/TRBV12-4; J gene: TRBJ2-7; CDR3 protein: ASSISGISSYEQY
V gene: TRBV29-1; J gene: TRBJ1-2; CDR3 protein: SATADYGYT
V gene: TRBV28; J gene: TRBJ2-7; CDR3 protein: ASSLASRPEQY
V gene: TRBV24-1; J gene: TRBJ2-3; CDR3 protein: ATSDPSPKGSDTQY
V gene: TRBV29-1; J gene: TRBJ2-3; CDR3 protein: SVGKGLITDTQY
V gene: TRBV12-3/TRBV12-4; J gene: TRBJ2-2; CDR3 protein: ASSSQGDTGELF
V gene: TRBV12-3/TRBV12-4; J gene: TRBJ2-1; CDR3 protein: ASGYTSGQF
V gene: TRBV29-1; J gene: TRBJ1-2; CDR3 protein: SVESVRGSSDGYT
V gene: TRBV12-3/TRBV12-4; J gene: TRBJ1-1; CDR3 protein: ASSFGHPYTEAF
V gene: TRBV2; J gene: TRBJ2-3; CDR3 protein: ASSASGENTDTQY
V gene: TRBV28; J gene: TRBJ2-7; CDR3 protein: ASRPTSGFYEQY
V gene: TRBV7-6; J gene: TRBJ2-1; CDR3 protein: ASSLLWGRDHNEQF
V gene: TRBV6-5; J gene: TRBJ2-7; CDR3 protein: ASSSTKTPYEQY
V gene: TRBV27; J gene: TRBJ2-5; CDR3 protein: ASSSSGLGTQY